The clone carrying this TCR beta chain was recorded once. Antigen unknown. This sample is part of a study of lymphopenia after photon versus proton radiotherapy. Overall study findings and caveats: Larger post-nadir TCR diversity loss correlated inversely with survival in deceased patients. Relative stability marked proton patients; photon patients lost diversity and naive cells. After lymphocyte nadir, photon-treated repertoires showed oligoclonal expansion, especially CD8+ Temra. Better survival with proton therapy was suggested as possible, not demonstrated.

The repertoire was sequenced with immunoSEQ multiplex PCR; TCRdb's copy has only in-frame clones and lacks some. The sample shows around 70,000 clones, 92% of them seen only once. From germline, CDR1 is SQVTM and CDR2 ANQGSEA. V lost 7 bases to trimming and J lost 2 bases, with 19 bases between them. This CDR3 is built from 15 residues. The chain links TRBV29-1 to TRBJ2-3; TRBD1 is a possible D gene (6 bases). Here the sequenced sample was peripheral blood, taken from a patient treated with photon-based radiotherapy. The TCR originated in a woman in her 40s with cholangiocarcinoma. The CDR3 here is CSAYVGQTDTDTQYF. CDR3 bases: TGCAGCGCCTACGTAGGACAGACAGACACAGATACGCAGTATTTT.